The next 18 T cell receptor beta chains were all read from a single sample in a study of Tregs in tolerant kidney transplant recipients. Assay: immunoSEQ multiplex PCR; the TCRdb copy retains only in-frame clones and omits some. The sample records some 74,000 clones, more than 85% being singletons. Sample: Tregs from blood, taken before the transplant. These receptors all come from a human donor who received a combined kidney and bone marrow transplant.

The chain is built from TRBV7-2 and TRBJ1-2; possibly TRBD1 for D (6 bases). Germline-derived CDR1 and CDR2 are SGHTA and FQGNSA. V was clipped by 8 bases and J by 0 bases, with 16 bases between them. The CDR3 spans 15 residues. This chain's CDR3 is CASSTTGSANYGYTF. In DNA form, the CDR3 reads TGTGCCAGCTCGACTACAGGGTCTGCTAACTATGGCTACACCTTC.

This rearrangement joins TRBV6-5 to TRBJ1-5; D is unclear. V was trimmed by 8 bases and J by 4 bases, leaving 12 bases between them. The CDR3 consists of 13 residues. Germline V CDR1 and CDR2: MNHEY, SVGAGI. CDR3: CASRSTDNQPQHF. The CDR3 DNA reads TGTGCCAGCCGGAGCACAGATAATCAGCCCCAGCATTTT.

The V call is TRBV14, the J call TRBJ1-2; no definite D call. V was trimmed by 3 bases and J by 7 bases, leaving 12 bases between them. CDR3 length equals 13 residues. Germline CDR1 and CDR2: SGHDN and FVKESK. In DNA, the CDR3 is TGTGCCAGCAGCCAGGAAACCGGGCTTGGCTACACCTTC. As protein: CASSQETGLGYTF.

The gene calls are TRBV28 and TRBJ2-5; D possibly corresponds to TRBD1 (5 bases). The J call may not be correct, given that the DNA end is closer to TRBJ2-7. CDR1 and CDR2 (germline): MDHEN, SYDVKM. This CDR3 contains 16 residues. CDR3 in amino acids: CASSPNQWGGHYEQYF. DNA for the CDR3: TGTGCCAGCAGCCCCAACCAGTGGGGTGGACACTACGAGCAGTACTTC.

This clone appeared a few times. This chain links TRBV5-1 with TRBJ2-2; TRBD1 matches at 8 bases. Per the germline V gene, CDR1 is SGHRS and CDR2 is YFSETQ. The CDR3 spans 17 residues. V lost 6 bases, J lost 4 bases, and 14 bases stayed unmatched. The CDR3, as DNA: TGCGCCAGCACCCTGGGGGGAGCAGGGGGCCTCACCGGGGAGCTGTTTTTT. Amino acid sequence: CASTLGGAGGLTGELFF.

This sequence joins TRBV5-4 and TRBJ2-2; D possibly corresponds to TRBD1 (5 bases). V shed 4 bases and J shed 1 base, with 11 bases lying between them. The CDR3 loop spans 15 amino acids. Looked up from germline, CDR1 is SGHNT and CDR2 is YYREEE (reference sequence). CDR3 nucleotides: TGTGCCAGCAGCGTAACTACAGGGAACACCGGGGAGCTGTTTTTT. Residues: CASSVTTGNTGELFF.

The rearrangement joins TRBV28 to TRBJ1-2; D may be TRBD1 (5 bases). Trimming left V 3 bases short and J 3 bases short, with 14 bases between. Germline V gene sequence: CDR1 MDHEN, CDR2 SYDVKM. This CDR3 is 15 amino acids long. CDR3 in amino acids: CASSFGGMEDYGYTF. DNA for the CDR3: TGTGCCAGCAGTTTTGGGGGAATGGAGGACTATGGCTACACCTTC.

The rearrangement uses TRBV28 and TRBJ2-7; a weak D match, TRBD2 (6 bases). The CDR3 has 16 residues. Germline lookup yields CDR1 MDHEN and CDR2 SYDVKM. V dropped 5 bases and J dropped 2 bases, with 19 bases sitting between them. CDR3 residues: CASSPPSSGVAYEQYF. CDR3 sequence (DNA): TGTGCCAGCAGTCCCCCTTCCTCGGGAGTCGCCTACGAGCAGTACTTC.

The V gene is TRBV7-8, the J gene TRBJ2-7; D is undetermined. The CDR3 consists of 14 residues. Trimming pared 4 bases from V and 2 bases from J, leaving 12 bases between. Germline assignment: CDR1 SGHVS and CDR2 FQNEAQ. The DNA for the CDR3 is TGTGCCAGCAGCTCCGCCCCAGGCACCTACGAGCAGTACTTC. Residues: CASSSAPGTYEQYF.

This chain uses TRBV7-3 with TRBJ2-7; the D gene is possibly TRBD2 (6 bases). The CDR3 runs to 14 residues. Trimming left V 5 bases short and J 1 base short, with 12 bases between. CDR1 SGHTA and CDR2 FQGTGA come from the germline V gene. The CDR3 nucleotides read TGTGCCAGCAGCCCCGGGGGATCATCCTACGAGCAGTACTTC. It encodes CASSPGGSSYEQYF.

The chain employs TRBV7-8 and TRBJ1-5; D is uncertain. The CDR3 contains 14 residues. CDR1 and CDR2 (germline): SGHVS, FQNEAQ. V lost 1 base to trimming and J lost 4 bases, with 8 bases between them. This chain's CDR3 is CASSLGAANQPQHF. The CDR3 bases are TGTGCCAGCAGCTTAGGGGCAGCAAATCAGCCCCAGCATTTT.

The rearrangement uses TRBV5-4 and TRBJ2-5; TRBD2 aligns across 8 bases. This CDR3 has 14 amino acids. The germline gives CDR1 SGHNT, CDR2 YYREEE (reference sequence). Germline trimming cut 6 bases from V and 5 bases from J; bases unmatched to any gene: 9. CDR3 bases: TGTGCCAGCACTCTTAGCGGGGTGGGGGAGACCCAGTACTTC. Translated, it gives CASTLSGVGETQYF.

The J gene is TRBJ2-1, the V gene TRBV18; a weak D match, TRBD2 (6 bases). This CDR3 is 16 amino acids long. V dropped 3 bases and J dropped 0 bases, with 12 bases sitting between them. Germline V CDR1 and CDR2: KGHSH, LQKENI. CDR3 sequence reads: CASSPGTHSSYNEQFF. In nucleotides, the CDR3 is TGTGCCAGCTCACCGGGGACTCACAGCTCCTACAATGAGCAGTTCTTC. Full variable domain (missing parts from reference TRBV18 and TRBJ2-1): NAGVMQNPRHLVRRRGQEARLRCSPMKGHSHVYWYRQLPEEGLKFMVYLQKENIIDESGMPKERFSAEFPKEGPSILRIQQVVRGDSAAYFCASSPGTHSSYNEQFFGPGTRLTVL.

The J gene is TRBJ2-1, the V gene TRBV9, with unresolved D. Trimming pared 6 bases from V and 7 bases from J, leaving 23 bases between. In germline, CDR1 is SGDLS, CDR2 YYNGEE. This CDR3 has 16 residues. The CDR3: CASTFGLGFSQNEQFF. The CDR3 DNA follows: TGTGCCAGCACCTTCGGCCTTGGGTTCAGCCAAAATGAGCAGTTCTTC.

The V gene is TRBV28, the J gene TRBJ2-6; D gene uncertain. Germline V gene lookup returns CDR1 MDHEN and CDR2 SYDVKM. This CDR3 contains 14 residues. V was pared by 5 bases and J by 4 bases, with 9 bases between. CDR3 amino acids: CASSTSAGANVLTF. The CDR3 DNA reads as TGTGCCAGCAGTACGTCAGCGGGGGCCAACGTCCTGACTTTC.

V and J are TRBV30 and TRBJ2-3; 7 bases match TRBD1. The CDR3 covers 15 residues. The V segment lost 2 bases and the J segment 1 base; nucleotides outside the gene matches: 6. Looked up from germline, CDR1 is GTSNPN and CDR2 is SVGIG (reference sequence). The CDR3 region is CAWSPGQVRTDTQYF. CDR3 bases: TGTGCCTGGAGTCCAGGACAGGTTCGCACAGATACGCAGTATTTT.

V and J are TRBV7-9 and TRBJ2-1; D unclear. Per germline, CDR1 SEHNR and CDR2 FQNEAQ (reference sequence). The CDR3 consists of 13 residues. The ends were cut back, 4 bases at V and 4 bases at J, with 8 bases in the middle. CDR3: CASSSLWYNEQFF. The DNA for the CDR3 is TGTGCCAGCAGCTCCCTCTGGTACAATGAGCAGTTCTTC.

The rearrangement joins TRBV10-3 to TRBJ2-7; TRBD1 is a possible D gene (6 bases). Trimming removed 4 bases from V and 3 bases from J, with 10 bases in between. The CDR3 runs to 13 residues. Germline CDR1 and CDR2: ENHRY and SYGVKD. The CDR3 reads CAISATGNYEQYF. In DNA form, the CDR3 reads TGTGCCATCAGTGCAACAGGGAACTACGAGCAGTACTTC.